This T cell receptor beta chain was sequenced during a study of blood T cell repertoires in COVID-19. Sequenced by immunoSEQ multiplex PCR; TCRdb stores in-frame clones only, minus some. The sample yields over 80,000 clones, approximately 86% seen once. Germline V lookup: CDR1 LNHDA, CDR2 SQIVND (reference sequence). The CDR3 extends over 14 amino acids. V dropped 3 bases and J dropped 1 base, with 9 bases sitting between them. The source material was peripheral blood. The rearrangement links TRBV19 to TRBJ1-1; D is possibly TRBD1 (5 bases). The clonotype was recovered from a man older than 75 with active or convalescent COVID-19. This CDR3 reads CASSITGRNTEAFF. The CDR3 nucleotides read TGTGCCAGTAGTATTACAGGTCGGAACACTGAAGCTTTCTTT.